This TCR beta chain was identified in a study of blood T cell repertoires in COVID-19. Study-wide background: The origin of the acute and convalescent COVID-19 samples was the United States, Italy and Spain. From T cells, B-cell-depleted T cells, or PBMCs came the material, which was cDNA or gDNA.

In the source study's methods: Counts of nucleated cells, estimated from reference gene primer amplification, were obtained. Profiling relied on immunoSEQ multiplex PCR, and the TCRdb table lists in-frame clones only, not all of them. The V and J calls and clone size come from that table; D and trimming were worked out from the DNA. Counted here are some 100,000 clones, almost 85% occurring once; the ten biggest clones make up approximately 6.7%. Trimming left V 6 bases short and J 2 bases short, with 16 bases between. From germline, CDR1 is SGHAT and CDR2 FQNNGV. CDR3 size: 16 residues. The sequenced sample was peripheral blood. The chain joins TRBV11-2 to TRBJ2-2; D remains unclear. This TCR derives from a man aged 50 to 59 with active or convalescent COVID-19. The CDR3 loop is CASSLRTVLNTGELFF. CDR3 nucleotide sequence: TGTGCCAGCAGTTTACGTACAGTATTAAACACCGGGGAGCTGTTTTTT.